The source of this TCR beta chain is a study of regulatory T cells in long-lasting Graves disease. CDR1 and CDR2 from the germline V gene are MNHEY and SVGAGI. Deletions cut 0 bases from V and 0 bases from J, with 6 bases between. The CDR3 runs to 15 residues. Library construction for TCR beta used iRepertoire HTBI primers and Arm-PCR of CDR3 regions. The authors' processing: From all samples, identification returned over 11 TRBJ and approximately 62 TRBV segments. TCRdb processed the multiplex PCR reads anew with MiXCR; each CDR3 protein has one entry. None of the V and J calls come from the authors' own analysis; TCRdb made them. The sample yields 400,000 to 500,000 distinct CDR3 sequences, approximately 22% seen once. Time point meaning: persistent/refractory GD, antithyroid drugs over 5 years with positive TRAb. Construction of the TCR library relied on RNA isolated from PBMCs. The peripheral blood volume drawn was approximately 9.5 milliliters, and it was collected into EDTA tubes.

Only a few counts were recorded for this clonotype. The gene calls are TRBV6-5 and TRBJ1-3; no clear D gene. This sequence originates from a female donor with Graves disease. The sequencing here drew on peripheral blood mononuclear cells (PBMCs), taken when the disease was refractory, from a patient treated with antithyroid drugs. Here the CDR3 reads CASSYSDPSGNTIYF. The CDR3 DNA reads TGTGCCAGCAGTTACTCAGACCCCTCTGGAAACACCATATATTTT.